The entry below gives a single T cell receptor beta chain sequence along with its context. The data derive from a study of blood T cells in healthy people across ages. V lost 6 bases, J lost 2 bases, and 23 bases lay in between. The CDR3 contains 16 residues. CDR1 and CDR2 (germline): DFQATT, SNEGSKA (reference sequence). A second PCR, run for roughly 7 to 12 cycles, used a sample-barcoded 5' primer plus a J-beta primer mix. TCRdb reanalysed the 5' RACE reads using MiXCR and keeps one entry per CDR3 protein. The sample lists 1 million or so distinct CDR3 sequences; 45% were seen once. Sequenced sample: blood. The chain is built from TRBV20-1 and TRBJ2-7; D ambiguous. This TCR was sampled from a woman in her fifties or sixties in good health. CDR3 DNA sequence: TGCAGTGCGGGCCTGCCGTCGGGCAGAGAAGCCTACGAGCAGTACTTC. It specifies CSAGLPSGREAYEQYF.